Listed here is a single T cell receptor (beta chain). The antigen it recognizes is unknown. Per-nucleotide qualities are absent, and no much larger clonotype sits a single base away. The CDR3 spans 16 residues, from the cysteine through the phenylalanine. The retained sequence is limited to the CDR3, 48 bases, with the frame set at the first base. V is pared back by 7 bases and J by 0 bases, with 16 bases lying between the germline termini. The germline V gene sets CDR1 to MDHEN and CDR2 to SYDVKM. The library came from the immunoSEQ multiplex PCR assay. Entries here come from immuneACCESS through TCRdb and include only in-frame sequences with V and J called. Some clones fail to appear in such tables; in the studies checked, an unresolved V gene covers under half of the shortfall, and the cause of the remainder is unknown. The sample has some 130,000 clones on record, approximately 89% of them singletons. Clones ranked in the top ten supply around 7.9% of the sample.

These data are taken from a study of control samples from healthy donors and cancer patients (dated by TCRdb to the early 2020s). Sequencing input: blood. The V and J genes are TRBV28 and TRBJ1-3; TRBD1 is a weak D gene call, 5 bases matching. The receptor's source is a man aged 18-30 years in good health. For the CDR3, the sequence is CASKGYEGDSGNTIYF. The DNA sequence is as follows: TGTGCCAGCAAAGGTTATGAAGGGGACTCTGGAAACACCATATATTTT.